Listed below are T cell receptor beta chains from one sample, sequenced in a study of cytomegalovirus exposure and HLA in healthy donors. Profiling relied on immunoSEQ multiplex PCR, and the TCRdb table lists in-frame clones only, not all of them. The table includes about 150,000 clones, approximately 80% detected once. Sequenced sample: PBMCs. The receptors were gathered from a woman between 40 and 55 years old in good health and CMV-seronegative. The CDR3 runs from the conserved cysteine through the conserved F or W. The D gene is left open where the match is weak. The size field is filled for only some rows; it gives once, few, many or a size class.

. | TRBJ2-5 | 14 | . | TRBV10-3 | CASRDLASQETQYF | TGTGCCTCCAGGGACCTAGCGAGTCAAGAGACCCAGTACTTC
few | TRBJ2-4 | 20 | . | TRBV6-7 | CASSFPPRCGADLAKNIQYF | TGTGCCAGCAGTTTTCCCCCAAGGTGTGGAGCGGATCTAGCCAAAAACATTCAGTACTTC
few | TRBJ1-5 | 15 | TRBD1 | TRBV7-9 | CASSGGQGDGQPQHF | TGTGCCAGCAGCGGAGGACAGGGGGACGGTCAGCCCCAGCATTTT
. | TRBJ2-5 | 13 | . | TRBV7-2 | CASSLILQETQYF | TGTGCCAGCAGCTTAATCCTTCAAGAGACCCAGTACTTC
once | TRBJ1-6 | 16 | . | TRBV7-9 | CASSRAEGKRGSPLHF | TGTGCCAGCAGCCGAGCGGAGGGGAAACGGGGCTCACCCCTCCACTTT
. | TRBJ1-5 | 15 | TRBD1 | TRBV30 | CAWRARDRLGQPQHF | TGTGCCTGGCGGGCTAGGGACAGGCTCGGTCAGCCCCAGCATTTT
. | TRBJ2-7 | 16 | TRBD2 | TRBV7-9 | CASSLFPGSGTYEQYF | TGTGCCAGCAGCCTTTTCCCGGGGAGCGGGACCTACGAGCAGTACTTC
. | TRBJ1-5 | 14 | TRBD1 | TRBV27 | CASSLQGGKGPQHF | TGTGCCAGCAGTTTGCAGGGGGGAAAGGGTCCCCAGCATTTT
. | TRBJ2-7 | 15 | . | TRBV27 | CASSLGTLRIYEQYF | TGTGCCAGCAGCCTAGGGACTCTGAGGATCTACGAGCAGTACTTC
. | TRBJ2-7 | 16 | TRBD1 | TRBV18 | CASSPPAGQGFREQYF | TGTGCCAGCTCACCACCGGCAGGACAGGGTTTTCGGGAGCAGTACTTC
. | TRBJ2-1 | 15 | TRBD1 | TRBV9 | CASSTRDRELNEQFF | TGTGCCAGCAGCACCCGGGACAGGGAGTTGAATGAGCAGTTCTTC
. | TRBJ1-2 | 11 | . | TRBV28 | CATGPSYGYTF | TGTGCCACAGGGCCCTCTTATGGCTACACCTTC
. | TRBJ2-3 | 15 | . | TRBV28 | CAGNGGRTSTDTQYF | TGTGCCGGCAACGGAGGAAGGACTAGCACAGATACGCAGTATTTT
once | TRBJ1-6 | 16 | . | TRBV7-9 | CASSSSETSYNSPLHF | TGTGCCAGCAGCTCCTCTGAAACATCTTATAATTCACCCCTCCACTTT
. | TRBJ1-6 | 15 | . | TRBV27 | CASRPHRGGNLPLHF | TGTGCCAGCAGACCCCACCGGGGAGGGAACCTACCCCTCCACTTT
once | TRBJ2-1 | 15 | TRBD2 | TRBV2 | CASRRTSGGTNEQFF | TGTGCCAGCAGGCGGACTAGCGGGGGGACCAATGAGCAGTTCTTC
. | TRBJ2-1 | 13 | . | TRBV5-4 | CASSLGFGNEQFF | TGTGCCAGCAGCTTGGGTTTCGGCAATGAGCAGTTCTTC
. | TRBJ2-7 | 14 | . | TRBV10-2 | CASSESVRDYEQYF | TGCGCCAGCAGTGAGTCGGTTCGAGATTACGAGCAGTACTTC
. | TRBJ2-1 | 15 | TRBD1 | TRBV4-1 | CASSQGYRQGGEQFF | TGCGCCAGCAGCCAAGGATACCGACAGGGGGGTGAGCAGTTCTTC
. | TRBJ2-3 | 14 | . | TRBV5-4 | CASSLGSQRDTQYF | TGTGCCAGCAGCTTGGGATCGCAGCGGGATACGCAGTATTTT
. | TRBJ1-6 | 14 | TRBD1 | TRBV7-9 | CASSSGQGEKPLHF | TGTGCCAGCAGCTCGGGACAGGGCGAAAAACCCCTCCACTTT
. | TRBJ2-1 | 14 | TRBD1 | TRBV28 | CASTRGLVVNEQFF | TGTGCCAGCACCAGGGGGCTAGTTGTAAATGAGCAGTTCTTC
. | TRBJ1-1 | 14 | . | TRBV5-1 | CASSFLTTDTEAFF | TGCGCCAGCAGCTTTCTTACTACCGACACTGAAGCTTTCTTT
few | TRBJ2-3 | 17 | TRBD2 | TRBV7-9 | CASSQIGRLKGTDTQYF | TGTGCCAGCAGCCAAATCGGGAGGCTAAAGGGCACAGATACGCAGTATTTT
. | TRBJ2-3 | 13 | . | TRBV27 | CASSLVRRDTQYF | TGTGCCAGCAGTTTAGTCCGGAGAGATACGCAGTATTTT
. | TRBJ1-1 | 13 | . | TRBV7-2 | CASSLGDWVKAFF | TGTGCCAGCAGCTTAGGGGACTGGGTGAAAGCTTTCTTT
. | TRBJ2-1 | 12 | TRBD2 | TRBV2 | CAKWTSRNEQFF | TGTGCCAAGTGGACTAGCCGTAATGAGCAGTTCTTC
. | TRBJ1-5 | 18 | . | TRBV28 | CASSLGGPRRALGQPQHF | TGTGCCAGCAGTCTCGGGGGACCCCGAAGGGCATTAGGTCAGCCCCAGCATTTT
. | TRBJ2-1 | 14 | TRBD2 | TRBV28 | CASRGRGSYNEQFF | TGTGCCAGCAGAGGGCGGGGGTCCTACAATGAGCAGTTCTTC
. | TRBJ2-7 | 11 | . | TRBV20-1 | CSGADSHEQYF | TGCAGTGGGGCGGACTCCCACGAGCAGTACTTC
. | TRBJ2-3 | 13 | . | TRBV5-4 | CASSLFYTDTQYF | TGTGCCAGCAGCTTGTTCTACACAGATACGCAGTATTTT
once | TRBJ2-7 | 18 | . | TRBV21-1 | CASSNKGTSGSRSYEQYF | TGTGCCAGCAGCAATAAAGGGACTAGCGGGTCTCGCTCCTACGAGCAGTACTTC
once | TRBJ2-5 | 16 | TRBD1 | TRBV6-1 | CASSGSATGYGETQYF | TGTGCCAGCAGTGGCTCCGCGACAGGGTATGGAGAGACCCAGTACTTC
. | TRBJ2-5 | 14 | . | TRBV2 | CASSDGLLDRTQYF | TGTGCCAGCAGTGATGGACTACTGGATAGGACCCAGTACTTC
. | TRBJ2-2 | 13 | . | TRBV11-2 | CASSTSRTGELFF | TGTGCCAGCAGCACGAGTCGGACCGGGGAGCTGTTTTTT
few | TRBJ2-1 | 13 | . | TRBV15 | CATSSGSYDEQFF | TGTGCCACCAGCTCAGGTAGTTATGATGAGCAGTTCTTC
. | TRBJ1-5 | 15 | TRBD1 | TRBV19 | CASSIGQGFGQPQHF | TGTGCCAGTAGTATAGGACAGGGGTTCGGTCAGCCCCAGCATTTT
. | TRBJ1-1 | 13 | . | TRBV28 | CASRVLMNTEAFF | TGTGCCAGCAGGGTACTTATGAACACTGAAGCTTTCTTT
. | TRBJ2-1 | 18 | TRBD2 | TRBV2 | CASRPRIMGLARYNEQFF | TGTGCCAGCAGACCAAGAATCATGGGACTAGCAAGGTACAATGAGCAGTTCTTC
. | TRBJ2-3 | 15 | TRBD1 | TRBV5-5 | CASSLVGTVPDTQYF | TGTGCCAGCAGCTTGGTTGGGACAGTCCCAGATACGCAGTATTTT
. | TRBJ1-2 | 15 | . | TRBV14 | CASSQGAGRIRGYTF | TGTGCCAGCAGCCAAGGGGCGGGACGGATACGAGGCTACACCTTC
once | TRBJ2-1 | 15 | . | TRBV5-4 | CASSRRDSSYNEQFF | TGTGCCAGCAGCCGTCGCGACAGCTCCTACAATGAGCAGTTCTTC
. | TRBJ2-7 | 15 | TRBD1 | TRBV7-9 | CASSYKRQGTDEQYF | TGTGCCAGCAGCTATAAGAGACAGGGGACCGACGAGCAGTACTTC
. | TRBJ1-4 | 18 | TRBD1 | TRBV28 | CASSLVGQGVIPNEKLFF | TGTGCCAGCAGTTTAGTCGGACAGGGGGTAATTCCTAATGAAAAACTGTTTTTT
few | TRBJ2-5 | 14 | TRBD2 | TRBV7-9 | CASSLRREGETQYF | TGTGCCAGCAGCTTAAGGCGGGAGGGGGAGACCCAGTACTTC
. | TRBJ1-1 | 15 | TRBD1 | TRBV19 | CASSPLDRTNTEAFF | TGTGCCAGTAGTCCCTTGGACAGGACGAACACTGAAGCTTTCTTT
. | TRBJ1-6 | 15 | . | TRBV6-6 | CASSYSGAVNSPLHF | TGTGCCAGCAGTTACTCAGGGGCGGTTAATTCACCCCTCCACTTT
few | TRBJ2-7 | 14 | . | TRBV7-9 | CASSSQQGPYEQYF | TGTGCCAGCAGCTCCCAACAGGGCCCCTACGAGCAGTACTTC
. | TRBJ1-1 | 13 | . | TRBV6-5 | CASSYSNRGEAFF | TGTGCCAGCAGTTACTCGAACCGGGGGGAAGCTTTCTTT